Following are 26 T cell receptor beta chains from one sample sequenced in a study of cytomegalovirus exposure and HLA in healthy donors. This PCR relied on a set of 60 Vbeta primers and 13 Jbeta primers. Data came from immunoSEQ multiplex PCR; TCRdb stores just in-frame clones and leaves some out. The sample records about 190,000 clones, around 79% being singletons. The material sequenced was PBMCs. The receptors originated from a woman between 18 and 29 years old in good health and CMV-seronegative.

The chain is built from TRBV4-1 and TRBJ2-7; 7 bases are a match to TRBD2. V trimming: 4 bases; J trimming: 5 bases; junction bases outside the gene matches: 14. This CDR3 is built from 16 residues. From germline, CDR1 is MGHRA and CDR2 YSYEKL. The CDR3 reads CASSPLVLAERDEQYF. CDR3 in DNA: TGCGCCAGCAGCCCATTGGTGCTAGCGGAGCGGGACGAGCAGTACTTC.

The V gene is TRBV7-2, the J gene TRBJ1-3; 11 bases are shared with TRBD1. The V segment lost 2 bases and the J segment 6 bases; nucleotides outside the gene matches: 3. The CDR3 runs 15 residues. The germline CDR1 and CDR2 sequences are SGHTA and FQGNSA. CDR3 sequence: CASSLRTGGANTIYF. For the CDR3, the DNA is TGTGCCAGCAGCTTAAGGACAGGGGGCGCAAACACCATATATTTT.

CDR3 coding DNA: TGTGCCACCAGCATAAAGACAGAACTTAATGAAAAACTGTTTTTT. Its translation: CATSIKTELNEKLFF. V and J are TRBV15 and TRBJ1-4, with D maybe TRBD1 (5 bases). This CDR3 spans 15 amino acids. The ends were cut back, 4 bases at V and 4 bases at J, with 13 bases in the middle. CDR1 and CDR2 from the germline V gene are LNHNV and YYDKDF (reference sequence).

This clone appeared once. This chain links TRBV6-6 with TRBJ1-2; tentatively, D is TRBD1 (5 bases). The CDR3 has 15 amino acids. Germline CDR1 is MNHNY and CDR2 is SVGAGI (reference sequence). Trimming pared 4 bases from V and 3 bases from J, leaving 15 bases between. CDR3 nucleotides: TGTGCCAGCAGTTCTGTAAGCAGGGAGGACTATGGCTACACCTTC. This translates into CASSSVSREDYGYTF.

The chain recombines TRBV5-8 with TRBJ2-3; TRBD2 matches at 10 bases. This CDR3 has 15 residues. Germline values: CDR1 SGHTS, CDR2 YDEGEE. Trimming took 3 bases from V and 1 from J; bases not matched to a gene: 2. Here the CDR3 DNA reads TGTGCCAGCAGCTCAGGACTAGCGGGCACAGATACGCAGTATTTT. Amino acid sequence: CASSSGLAGTDTQYF.

The chain links TRBV6-1 to TRBJ2-7; the match to TRBD2 covers 12 bases. J lost 4 bases, V lost 2 bases, and 3 bases had no gene match. This CDR3 contains 15 residues. Germline V gene sequence: CDR1 MNHNS, CDR2 SASEGT. For the CDR3, the DNA is TGTGCCAGCAGTGAAAGGACTAGCGGGAATTACGAGCAGTACTTC. Amino acid sequence: CASSERTSGNYEQYF.

The chain combines TRBV30 with TRBJ1-6; possible D gene TRBD1, 5 bases. V dropped 3 bases and J dropped 1 base, with 10 bases sitting between them. CDR3 length: 15 amino acids. CDR1 GTSNPN and CDR2 SVGIG come from the germline V gene (reference sequence). CDR3 bases: TGTGCCTGGAGAATAAGGGGTTCCTATAATTCACCCCTCCACTTT. It translates to CAWRIRGSYNSPLHF. The whole variable domain, remainder taken from reference TRBV30 and TRBJ1-6, is SQTIHQWPATLVQPVGSPLSLECTVEGTSNPNLYWYRQAAGRGLQLLFYSVGIGQISSEVPQNLSASRPQDRQFILSSKKLLLSDSGFYLCAWRIRGSYNSPLHFGNGTRLTVT.

J is TRBJ1-4 and V is TRBV5-1, with D possibly TRBD1 on 5 matching bases. V was cut by 4 bases and J by 4 bases, with 20 bases left in between. The CDR3 covers 17 residues. CDR1 and CDR2 (germline): SGHRS, YFSETQ. CDR3 bases: TGCGCCAGCAGCCCTCCTCTGACGGGGGGGATTAATGAAAAACTGTTTTTT. Residues: CASSPPLTGGINEKLFF.

The chain employs TRBV9 and TRBJ2-1, with 11 positions matching TRBD1. The CDR3 contains 15 residues. The J segment lost 7 bases and the V segment lost 3 bases, leaving 6 bases of the junction unmatched. CDR1 SGDLS and CDR2 YYNGEE come from the germline V gene. In DNA form, the CDR3 reads TGTGCCAGCAGCGATGGGACAGGGGGGCTTAATGAGCAGTTCTTC. This gives the protein CASSDGTGGLNEQFF. Based on the CDR3 plus reference TRBV9 and TRBJ2-1, the full variable domain is DSGVTQTPKHLITATGQRVTLRCSPRSGDLSVYWYQQSLDQGLQFLIQYYNGEERAKGNILERFSAQQFPDLHSELNLSSLELGDSALYFCASSDGTGGLNEQFFGPGTRLTVL.

This clone was seen once. V is TRBV9 and J is TRBJ2-7; maybe TRBD1 (5 bases). V dropped 2 bases and J dropped 2 bases, with 11 bases sitting between them. CDR1 is SGDLS and CDR2 is YYNGEE in the germline V gene. The CDR3 has 14 residues. CDR3 nucleotide sequence: TGTGCCAGCAGCGTTAGTGACAGCACCTACGAGCAGTACTTC. Its translation is CASSVSDSTYEQYF.

V and J are TRBV6-5 and TRBJ2-1; possibly TRBD1 for D (7 bases). CDR1 and CDR2 from the germline V gene are MNHEY and SVGAGI. Trimming shortened V by 5 bases and J by 5 bases, and 13 bases separated the two germline ends. This CDR3 is 14 amino acids long. The CDR3 reads CASSRGTDNNEQFF. The CDR3 coding sequence is TGTGCCAGCAGTCGGGGGACAGACAACAATGAGCAGTTCTTC.

This chain uses TRBV28 with TRBJ1-5, with D unresolved. CDR3 length: 21 residues. V gave up 2 bases and J gave up 3 bases, with 29 bases separating them. Germline CDR1 and CDR2: MDHEN and SYDVKM. This CDR3 reads CASSLSRFNAEHGNFNQPQHF. DNA of the CDR3: TGTGCCAGCAGTTTAAGTCGGTTCAACGCAGAACACGGGAATTTCAATCAGCCCCAGCATTTT.

This clone was counted between two and nine times. The CDR3 spells CAWSPTARISYEQYF. The CDR3 coding sequence is TGTGCCTGGAGTCCGACAGCGCGGATCTCCTACGAGCAGTACTTC. The genes are TRBV30 and TRBJ2-7; weak D call: TRBD1 (5 bases). Germline-derived CDR1 and CDR2 are GTSNPN and SVGIG (reference sequence). V shed 2 bases and J shed 0 bases, with 14 bases lying between them. The CDR3 consists of 15 residues.

V gene TRBV28 combines with J gene TRBJ2-5, with D tentatively TRBD2 (5 bases). This CDR3 comprises 14 residues. Germline values: CDR1 MDHEN, CDR2 SYDVKM. Between the trimmed V and J ends, which lost 5 bases and 4 bases, there was a span of 14 bases. CDR3 amino acids: CASSLTPAGETQYF. CDR3 coding DNA: TGTGCCAGCAGTCTTACCCCTGCGGGAGAGACCCAGTACTTC.

The rearrangement joins TRBV6-1 to TRBJ2-5; no clear D gene. In germline, CDR1 is MNHNS, CDR2 SASEGT. The V and J ends lost 2 bases and 5 bases respectively, with 9 bases between them. This CDR3 comprises 13 residues. CDR3 amino acids: CASSESHSETQYF. As DNA, the CDR3 is TGTGCCAGCAGTGAAAGCCATTCCGAGACCCAGTACTTC.

The rearrangement joins TRBV10-2 to TRBJ1-6; D gene ambiguous. Looked up from germline, CDR1 is WSHSY and CDR2 is SAAADI. V was pared by 0 bases and J by 6 bases, with 9 bases between. CDR3 length: 15 amino acids. The CDR3 DNA follows: TGCGCCAGCAGTGAGTCAAGGAGCGGTAATTCACCCCTCCACTTT. Translation: CASSESRSGNSPLHF.

This clone was seen only a few times. The genes are TRBV4-3 and TRBJ2-7; TRBD2 matches 9 bases. The V gene's germline CDR1 is LGHNA and CDR2 YSLEER. J gave up 0 bases and V 1 base, and 4 bases lay outside the gene matches. This CDR3 comprises 16 residues. The CDR3 reads CASSQGSSGNSYEQYF. In DNA form, the CDR3 reads TGCGCCAGCAGCCAAGGGTCTAGCGGGAACTCCTACGAGCAGTACTTC.

The chain uses TRBV7-9 and TRBJ1-1, with 7 bases matching TRBD1. With 2 bases clipped from V and 4 bases from J, the junction kept 4 bases outside the gene matches. This CDR3 spans 14 amino acids. CDR1 is SEHNR and CDR2 is FQNEAQ in the germline V gene (reference sequence). The CDR3 loop reads CASSLLAGGTEAFF. In DNA, the CDR3 is TGTGCCAGCAGCTTACTGGCAGGGGGCACTGAAGCTTTCTTT.

The rearrangement links TRBV6-1 to TRBJ1-4; 10 bases are a match to TRBD1. V trimming: 4 bases; J trimming: 4 bases; junction bases outside the gene matches: 3. CDR3 length equals 15 residues. The germline CDR1 and CDR2 sequences are MNHNS and SASEGT. CDR3 nucleotides: TGTGCCAGCAGTGCGGGACAGGGGAATAATGAAAAACTGTTTTTT. Protein product: CASSAGQGNNEKLFF.

This chain uses TRBV9 with TRBJ2-2; 7 bases map to TRBD1. Germline lookup yields CDR1 SGDLS and CDR2 YYNGEE. Trimming removed 4 bases from V and 2 bases from J; junction bases left unmatched: 5. The CDR3 spans 15 residues. CDR3 in DNA: TGTGCCAGCAGCCTCACAGGGGCCAACACCGGGGAGCTGTTTTTT. Protein: CASSLTGANTGELFF.

The V gene is TRBV9, the J gene TRBJ1-1; D might be TRBD1 (6 bases). This CDR3 is 14 amino acids long. V lost 0 bases and J 0 bases, leaving 6 bases between the germline ends. The V gene's germline CDR1 is SGDLS and CDR2 YYNGEE. The CDR3 loop reads CASSVGDMNTEAFF. The CDR3 DNA is TGTGCCAGCAGCGTAGGGGACATGAACACTGAAGCTTTCTTT.

This chain uses TRBV9 with TRBJ1-2; 8 nucleotides agree with TRBD1. The CDR3 has 15 residues. Trimming took 0 bases from V and 14 from J; bases not matched to a gene: 15. Germline V CDR1 and CDR2: SGDLS, YYNGEE. The CDR3, as DNA: TGTGCCAGCAGCGTAGCTCTTGCAGGGGGCGAGTCGTATACCTTC. Its protein product is CASSVALAGGESYTF.

The gene calls are TRBV25-1 and TRBJ2-2; 8 positions match TRBD2. CDR1 is MGHDK, CDR2 SYGVNS, per germline. The CDR3 covers 15 residues. V lost 6 bases and J lost 3; bases outside the gene matches: 6. The CDR3 DNA is TGTGCCAGCAGCCCCCTAGCGGGTGACACCGGGGAGCTGTTTTTT. Protein: CASSPLAGDTGELFF.

CDR3 amino acids: CASSLEGRGSLYEQYF. The CDR3 nucleotides are TGTGCCAGCAGCTTAGAAGGGAGGGGGAGTCTTTACGAGCAGTACTTC. The chain carries TRBV7-2 and TRBJ2-7; tentatively, D is TRBD2 (7 bases). Germline V gene lookup returns CDR1 SGHTA and CDR2 FQGNSA. The length of the CDR3 is 16 residues. V was cut by 1 base and J by 4 bases, with 17 bases left in between.

The V call is TRBV5-1, the J call TRBJ2-7; 7 bases map to TRBD1. This CDR3 is built from 15 residues. Germline V gene lookup returns CDR1 SGHRS and CDR2 YFSETQ. V was pared by 1 base and J by 2 bases, with 6 bases of the junction left unmatched. The DNA of the CDR3 is TGCGCCAGCAGCTTGTGGAGACAGGGCCCCTACGAGCAGTACTTC. Translation gives CASSLWRQGPYEQYF.

This clone is a singleton in its sample. The CDR3 protein is CASSLLSGGLSDEQFF. The CDR3 DNA reads as TGTGCCAGCAGCCTCCTTAGCGGGGGTTTGTCGGATGAGCAGTTCTTC. The J gene is TRBJ2-1, the V gene TRBV11-2; the match to TRBD2 covers 9 bases. CDR1 SGHAT and CDR2 FQNNGV come from the germline V gene. CDR3 length equals 16 residues. Trimming at V came to 5 bases and at J to 8 bases, leaving 13 bases not matched to a gene.